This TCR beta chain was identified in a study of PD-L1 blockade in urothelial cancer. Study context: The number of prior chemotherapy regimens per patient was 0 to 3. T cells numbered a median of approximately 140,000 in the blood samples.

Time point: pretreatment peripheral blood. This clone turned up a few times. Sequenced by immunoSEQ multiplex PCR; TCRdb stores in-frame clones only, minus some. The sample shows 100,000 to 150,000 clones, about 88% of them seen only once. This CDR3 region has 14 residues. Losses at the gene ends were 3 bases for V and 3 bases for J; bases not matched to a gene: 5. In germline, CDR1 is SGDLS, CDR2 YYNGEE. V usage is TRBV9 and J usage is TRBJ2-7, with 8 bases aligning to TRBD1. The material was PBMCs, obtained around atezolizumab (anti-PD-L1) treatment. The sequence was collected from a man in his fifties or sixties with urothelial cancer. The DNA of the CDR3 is TGTGCCAGCAGCGGCGGACAGGGCGTCTACGAGCAGTACTTC. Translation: CASSGGQGVYEQYF. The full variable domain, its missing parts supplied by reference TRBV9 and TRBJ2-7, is DSGVTQTPKHLITATGQRVTLRCSPRSGDLSVYWYQQSLDQGLQFLIQYYNGEERAKGNILERFSAQQFPDLHSELNLSSLELGDSALYFCASSGGQGVYEQYFGPGTRLTVT.